This is a list of T cell receptor beta chains from one sample in a study of T cells in Graves' hyperthyroidism and ophthalmopathy. TCRdb reprocessed the multiplex PCR reads via MiXCR and lists one record per CDR3 protein. The repertoire consists of approximately 150,000 distinct CDR3 sequences, with approximately 9% occurring once and the leading ten covering approximately 20%. Material: blood. These receptors originate from a woman aged 18-29 years with Graves' hyperthyroidism that later progressed to Graves' ophthalmopathy. Both conserved end residues are trimmed from each CDR3. Each record gives: CDR3 protein, V gene, clone size, J gene. For some rows the clone size is stated as once, few or many, or as a class when expanded; others skip it.

CDR3aa: ASSQETRTGGNGYT
v_gene: TRBV3-1
abundance: many
j_gene: TRBJ1-2

CDR3aa: SANKGRAEKLF
v_gene: TRBV20-1
abundance: .
j_gene: TRBJ1-4

CDR3aa: ASSLVFGTNYGYT
v_gene: TRBV5-4
abundance: .
j_gene: TRBJ1-2

CDR3aa: ATSDFLISSYNEQF
v_gene: TRBV24-1
abundance: many
j_gene: TRBJ2-1

CDR3aa: ASSFGLGRGIYNSPLH
v_gene: TRBV28
abundance: many
j_gene: TRBJ1-6

CDR3aa: ASSLVVANTEAF
v_gene: TRBV5-5
abundance: .
j_gene: TRBJ1-1

CDR3aa: ASSGSNGQGYEQY
v_gene: TRBV18
abundance: many
j_gene: TRBJ2-7

CDR3aa: ASSDHQSSYNEQF
v_gene: TRBV2
abundance: many
j_gene: TRBJ2-1

CDR3aa: ASSSGLAGRIGYEQY
v_gene: TRBV6-1
abundance: many
j_gene: TRBJ2-7

CDR3aa: ASTTGPSTDTQY
v_gene: TRBV19
abundance: .
j_gene: TRBJ2-3

CDR3aa: ASSYVGYTDTQY
v_gene: TRBV6-6
abundance: many
j_gene: TRBJ2-3

CDR3aa: ASSLRDREFGTEAF
v_gene: TRBV18
abundance: .
j_gene: TRBJ1-1

CDR3aa: ATGAISTDTQY
v_gene: TRBV19
abundance: .
j_gene: TRBJ2-3

CDR3aa: ASSEDGTTVNQPQH
v_gene: TRBV6-1
abundance: many
j_gene: TRBJ1-5

CDR3aa: ASRMGGRETQY
v_gene: TRBV3-1
abundance: many
j_gene: TRBJ2-5

CDR3aa: ASRPTGGGQETQY
v_gene: TRBV12-3/TRBV12-4
abundance: many
j_gene: TRBJ2-5

CDR3aa: SARGAGGVLSNQPQH
v_gene: TRBV20-1
abundance: many
j_gene: TRBJ1-5

CDR3aa: ATSRDRQVFTDTQY
v_gene: TRBV15
abundance: many
j_gene: TRBJ2-3

CDR3aa: ASSDLLGSSYNEQF
v_gene: TRBV6-1
abundance: .
j_gene: TRBJ2-1

CDR3aa: ASSSGTGYEQF
v_gene: TRBV11-3
abundance: many
j_gene: TRBJ2-1

CDR3aa: ASSLAFEYSGNTIY
v_gene: TRBV11-2
abundance: many
j_gene: TRBJ1-3

CDR3aa: ASSHPRQVQQETQY
v_gene: TRBV4-1
abundance: many
j_gene: TRBJ2-5

CDR3aa: ASSLGASRQETQY
v_gene: TRBV7-9
abundance: many
j_gene: TRBJ2-5

CDR3aa: ASRGFTPQY
v_gene: TRBV6-1
abundance: many
j_gene: TRBJ2-7

CDR3aa: ATSDFRNTEAF
v_gene: TRBV24-1
abundance: many
j_gene: TRBJ1-1

CDR3aa: ASSLSVGGDSGNTIY
v_gene: TRBV7-9
abundance: many
j_gene: TRBJ1-3

CDR3aa: ASSLGWYEQY
v_gene: TRBV7-9
abundance: .
j_gene: TRBJ2-7

CDR3aa: ASRSSGGRYEQY
v_gene: TRBV6-1
abundance: .
j_gene: TRBJ2-7

CDR3aa: ASSLTPGRYSNEKLF
v_gene: TRBV5-5
abundance: many
j_gene: TRBJ1-4

CDR3aa: ASSDRPIGREKLF
v_gene: TRBV6-1
abundance: many
j_gene: TRBJ1-4

CDR3aa: ASVDRGNSPLH
v_gene: TRBV19
abundance: few
j_gene: TRBJ1-6

CDR3aa: ASSPRTHKDTEAF
v_gene: TRBV18
abundance: few
j_gene: TRBJ1-1

CDR3aa: ASSLAVTGTQY
v_gene: TRBV28
abundance: many
j_gene: TRBJ2-5

CDR3aa: AWSLGLAETYEQY
v_gene: TRBV30
abundance: many
j_gene: TRBJ2-7

CDR3aa: ASSQDRAGGADTQY
v_gene: TRBV3-1
abundance: many
j_gene: TRBJ2-3

CDR3aa: ASSFGGQYTEAF
v_gene: TRBV27
abundance: many
j_gene: TRBJ1-1

CDR3aa: SAAGGLTDTQY
v_gene: TRBV20-1
abundance: many
j_gene: TRBJ2-3

CDR3aa: ASSLDFGSTDTQY
v_gene: TRBV7-2
abundance: many
j_gene: TRBJ2-3

CDR3aa: ASSLVFYWDRGQETQY
v_gene: TRBV5-8
abundance: few
j_gene: TRBJ2-5

CDR3aa: ASSLERVGLAGENEQF
v_gene: TRBV7-2
abundance: many
j_gene: TRBJ2-1

CDR3aa: ASSSLGAQPQH
v_gene: TRBV28
abundance: many
j_gene: TRBJ1-5

CDR3aa: SAWAVPLFYEQY
v_gene: TRBV20-1
abundance: many
j_gene: TRBJ2-7

CDR3aa: ASSWTAYRVNNQPQH
v_gene: TRBV28
abundance: many
j_gene: TRBJ1-5

CDR3aa: ASSISGVSYEQY
v_gene: TRBV5-4
abundance: many
j_gene: TRBJ2-7

CDR3aa: ASSPSGAGGPNMADTQY
v_gene: TRBV19
abundance: .
j_gene: TRBJ2-3

CDR3aa: ASSRTSTYEQY
v_gene: TRBV6-1
abundance: many
j_gene: TRBJ2-7